This TCR beta chain emerged from a study of blood T cells in healthy people across ages. Next came a second PCR, run for about 7 to 12 cycles, which used a sample-barcoded 5' primer along with a J-beta primer mix. Samples each returned at least 2.5 million CDR3-containing paired-end reads. MiXCR, run by TCRdb on the 5' RACE reads, gives a single entry per CDR3 protein. The data hold about 1.5 million distinct CDR3 sequences, with roughly two fifths observed a single time. CDR3 length: 14 amino acids. V was clipped by 4 bases and J by 7 bases, with 15 bases between them. Per the germline V gene, CDR1 is SGHRS and CDR2 is YFSETQ. PBMCs were isolated at a quantity of at least 7 million per sample.

The sample comprised blood. The source of this sequence is a woman between 18 and 29 years old in good health. This chain joins TRBV5-1 and TRBJ1-5; D is perhaps TRBD1 (6 bases). DNA for the CDR3: TGCGCCAGCAGCGAAGCAACAGGGACCCAGCCCCAGCATTTT. Protein sequence: CASSEATGTQPQHF.